This is a list of T cell receptor beta chains from one sample in a study of T cell responses to AZD1222 COVID-19 vaccine. Sequencing used immunoSEQ multiplex PCR; TCRdb keeps in-frame clones, though not all of them. The sample shows 110,000 to 150,000 clones, 85% to 90% of them seen only once. Sequencing used peripheral blood, obtained on day 0 of AZD1222 vaccination. The receptors were sampled from an adult in good health. The CDR3 runs from the conserved cysteine through the conserved F or W. A D gene is named only where the DNA matches it firmly. Size is stated for part of the rows, as once, few or many counts, or as a class when the clone is expanded.

d_call: -; v_call: TRBV7-2; j_call: TRBJ2-7; clone_size: -; cdr3_aa: CASSLWGLSGPRSSYEQYF; cdr3_nt: TGTGCCAGCAGCTTATGGGGGTTGTCTGGACCCAGGAGCTCCTACGAGCAGTACTTC
d_call: -; v_call: TRBV2; j_call: TRBJ1-2; clone_size: -; cdr3_aa: CASRTPLTTNYGYTF; cdr3_nt: TGTGCCAGCAGGACGCCTTTGACTACTAACTATGGCTACACCTTC
d_call: -; v_call: TRBV20-1; j_call: TRBJ2-3; clone_size: -; cdr3_aa: CSAETGNTQYF; cdr3_nt: TGCAGTGCCGAGACTGGGAATACGCAGTATTTT
d_call: TRBD1; v_call: TRBV5-1; j_call: TRBJ1-5; clone_size: once; cdr3_aa: CASSPADRAYSNQPQHF; cdr3_nt: TGCGCCAGCAGCCCGGCGGACAGGGCTTATAGCAATCAGCCCCAGCATTTT
d_call: -; v_call: TRBV10-3; j_call: TRBJ1-6; clone_size: -; cdr3_aa: CAIRGQPGASPLHF; cdr3_nt: TGTGCCATCCGGGGACAACCTGGAGCTTCACCCCTCCACTTT
d_call: -; v_call: TRBV5-1; j_call: TRBJ2-1; clone_size: -; cdr3_aa: CASSPHEDHNEQFF; cdr3_nt: TGCGCCAGCAGCCCCCATGAGGACCACAATGAGCAGTTCTTC
d_call: TRBD1; v_call: TRBV24-1; j_call: TRBJ1-2; clone_size: -; cdr3_aa: CATSDFGPGTGYGYTF; cdr3_nt: TGTGCCACCAGTGATTTCGGACCCGGGACAGGCTATGGCTACACCTTC
d_call: -; v_call: TRBV20-1; j_call: TRBJ1-2; clone_size: -; cdr3_aa: CSASDNNGYTF; cdr3_nt: TGCAGTGCTAGCGACAACAATGGCTACACCTTC
d_call: TRBD1; v_call: TRBV7-2; j_call: TRBJ1-1; clone_size: -; cdr3_aa: CASSLVPQGVNTEAFF; cdr3_nt: TGTGCCAGCAGCTTAGTACCCCAGGGGGTGAACACTGAAGCTTTCTTT
d_call: -; v_call: TRBV2; j_call: TRBJ1-1; clone_size: -; cdr3_aa: CASSEEDRMNTEAFF; cdr3_nt: TGTGCCAGCAGTGAAGAGGACAGAATGAACACTGAAGCTTTCTTT
d_call: TRBD1; v_call: TRBV3-1/TRBV3-2; j_call: TRBJ1-6; clone_size: once; cdr3_aa: CASRGTAYNSPLHF; cdr3_nt: TGTGCCAGCAGGGGGACAGCTTATAATTCACCCCTCCACTTT
d_call: TRBD2; v_call: TRBV19; j_call: TRBJ2-7; clone_size: -; cdr3_aa: CASSVAGGPYEQYF; cdr3_nt: TGTGCCAGTTCTGTGGCGGGAGGGCCCTACGAGCAGTACTTC
d_call: TRBD2; v_call: TRBV3-1/TRBV3-2; j_call: TRBJ2-1; clone_size: -; cdr3_aa: CASSQGSGGLYNEQFF; cdr3_nt: TGTGCCAGCAGCCAGGGGAGCGGGGGCCTATACAATGAGCAGTTCTTC
d_call: TRBD2; v_call: TRBV5-1; j_call: TRBJ2-1; clone_size: -; cdr3_aa: CASSLRTSGSYNEQFF; cdr3_nt: TGCGCCAGCAGCTTGCGGACTAGCGGGTCCTACAATGAGCAGTTCTTC
d_call: TRBD2; v_call: TRBV28; j_call: TRBJ2-1; clone_size: few; cdr3_aa: CASIAPSGSYNEQFF; cdr3_nt: TGTGCCAGCATAGCCCCTAGCGGATCCTACAATGAGCAGTTCTTC
d_call: -; v_call: TRBV5-6; j_call: TRBJ2-3; clone_size: -; cdr3_aa: CASSNSPTADTQYF; cdr3_nt: TGTGCCAGCAGCAACTCCCCTACGGCTGATACGCAGTATTTT
d_call: -; v_call: TRBV15; j_call: TRBJ2-5; clone_size: -; cdr3_aa: CATGRETPETQYF; cdr3_nt: TGTGCCACCGGACGGGAGACGCCGGAGACCCAGTACTTC
d_call: TRBD1; v_call: TRBV2; j_call: TRBJ1-1; clone_size: -; cdr3_aa: CASSGQTFQNTEAFF; cdr3_nt: TGTGCCAGCTCGGGACAGACCTTCCAGAACACTGAAGCTTTCTTT
d_call: TRBD2; v_call: TRBV5-1; j_call: TRBJ2-1; clone_size: -; cdr3_aa: CASSPWLAGAYNEQFF; cdr3_nt: TGCGCCAGCAGCCCTTGGCTAGCGGGGGCCTACAATGAGCAGTTCTTC
d_call: -; v_call: TRBV16; j_call: TRBJ1-6; clone_size: -; cdr3_aa: CASSRARGLYNSPLHF; cdr3_nt: TGTGCCAGCAGCCGAGCCAGGGGCCTCTATAATTCACCCCTCCACTTT
d_call: -; v_call: TRBV29-1; j_call: TRBJ2-7; clone_size: -; cdr3_aa: CSVRSSHYEQYF; cdr3_nt: TGCAGCGTTAGATCTTCCCACTACGAGCAGTACTTC
d_call: -; v_call: TRBV5-4; j_call: TRBJ1-2; clone_size: -; cdr3_aa: CASNSLGSATGDYGYTF; cdr3_nt: TGTGCCAGCAACTCGCTTGGTTCGGCCACCGGAGACTATGGCTACACCTTC
d_call: -; v_call: TRBV3-1/TRBV3-2; j_call: TRBJ1-3; clone_size: -; cdr3_aa: CASSQGRAQGNTIYF; cdr3_nt: TGTGCCAGCAGCCAGGGCAGGGCGCAAGGAAACACCATATATTTT
d_call: -; v_call: TRBV5-4; j_call: TRBJ2-1; clone_size: -; cdr3_aa: CASSLAHRVGYNEQFF; cdr3_nt: TGTGCCAGCAGCTTGGCCCACAGGGTAGGCTACAATGAGCAGTTCTTC
d_call: -; v_call: TRBV27; j_call: TRBJ2-1; clone_size: -; cdr3_aa: CASTSPLLRGGSYNEQFF; cdr3_nt: TGTGCCAGCACTTCTCCCCTTCTCAGAGGGGGATCCTACAATGAGCAGTTCTTC
d_call: TRBD1; v_call: TRBV5-4; j_call: TRBJ1-2; clone_size: -; cdr3_aa: CASRLDRGQGYTF; cdr3_nt: TGTGCCAGCAGACTCGACAGGGGGCAAGGCTACACCTTC
d_call: TRBD1; v_call: TRBV5-1; j_call: TRBJ2-2; clone_size: -; cdr3_aa: CASSPWTGLNTGELFF; cdr3_nt: TGCGCCAGCAGCCCCTGGACAGGTCTGAACACCGGGGAGCTGTTTTTT
d_call: TRBD1; v_call: TRBV5-1; j_call: TRBJ2-1; clone_size: -; cdr3_aa: CASSSGQVRNEQFF; cdr3_nt: TGCGCCAGCAGCTCGGGACAGGTACGCAATGAGCAGTTCTTC
d_call: -; v_call: TRBV5-1; j_call: TRBJ2-7; clone_size: -; cdr3_aa: CASSPDSSYEQYF; cdr3_nt: TGCGCCAGCAGCCCAGACAGTTCCTACGAGCAGTACTTC
d_call: -; v_call: TRBV5-1; j_call: TRBJ1-2; clone_size: -; cdr3_aa: CASSLTGNGYTF; cdr3_nt: TGCGCCAGCAGCTTGACAGGGAATGGCTACACCTTC
d_call: -; v_call: TRBV7-9; j_call: TRBJ1-1; clone_size: -; cdr3_aa: CASSLKGGGQRVNTEAFF; cdr3_nt: TGTGCCAGCAGCTTAAAAGGCGGGGGACAAAGGGTGAACACTGAAGCTTTCTTT
d_call: -; v_call: TRBV30; j_call: TRBJ2-7; clone_size: -; cdr3_aa: CAWKQLQGGAGEQYF; cdr3_nt: TGTGCCTGGAAACAACTCCAGGGGGGGGCTGGGGAGCAGTACTTC
d_call: -; v_call: TRBV7-6; j_call: TRBJ2-1; clone_size: -; cdr3_aa: CASSLNFRAVSGNEQFF; cdr3_nt: TGTGCCAGCAGCTTAAACTTTAGGGCAGTCTCGGGCAATGAGCAGTTCTTC
d_call: TRBD2; v_call: TRBV6-2/TRBV6-3; j_call: TRBJ2-1; clone_size: once; cdr3_aa: CASSPKPGLAGVRQFF; cdr3_nt: TGTGCCAGCAGTCCAAAACCGGGACTAGCGGGAGTTCGGCAGTTCTTC
d_call: -; v_call: TRBV10-3; j_call: TRBJ1-2; clone_size: -; cdr3_aa: CAISPQGRRDYGYTF; cdr3_nt: TGTGCCATCTCTCCCCAAGGCAGGCGGGACTATGGCTACACCTTC
d_call: -; v_call: TRBV13; j_call: TRBJ2-1; clone_size: -; cdr3_aa: CASSSGGYEQFF; cdr3_nt: TGTGCCAGCAGCTCAGGAGGCTATGAGCAGTTCTTC
d_call: TRBD1; v_call: TRBV7-2; j_call: TRBJ1-2; clone_size: -; cdr3_aa: CASSLSRTGGADGYTF; cdr3_nt: TGTGCCAGCAGCTTAAGCCGGACAGGGGGCGCGGATGGCTACACCTTC
d_call: -; v_call: TRBV20-1; j_call: TRBJ1-2; clone_size: -; cdr3_aa: CSASAHGYGYTF; cdr3_nt: TGCAGTGCTAGTGCACATGGGTATGGCTACACCTTC
d_call: -; v_call: TRBV19; j_call: TRBJ1-4; clone_size: -; cdr3_aa: CASSGSPQGSEKLFF; cdr3_nt: TGTGCCAGTAGTGGAAGCCCCCAAGGGAGTGAAAAACTGTTTTTT
d_call: -; v_call: TRBV7-6; j_call: TRBJ1-6; clone_size: once; cdr3_aa: CASSLAGTNNSPLHF; cdr3_nt: TGTGCCAGCAGCTTAGCCGGCACAAATAATTCACCCCTCCACTTT
d_call: -; v_call: TRBV30; j_call: TRBJ1-5; clone_size: few; cdr3_aa: CAWGGQSRNQPQHF; cdr3_nt: TGTGCCTGGGGAGGACAGTCTCGCAATCAGCCCCAGCATTTT
d_call: TRBD2; v_call: TRBV28; j_call: TRBJ2-1; clone_size: -; cdr3_aa: CASSPAGGPHNEQFF; cdr3_nt: TGTGCCAGCAGTCCGGCGGGAGGGCCCCACAATGAGCAGTTCTTC
d_call: TRBD2; v_call: TRBV6-1; j_call: TRBJ2-7; clone_size: -; cdr3_aa: CASSEWTSGFYEQYF; cdr3_nt: TGTGCCAGCAGTGAGTGGACTAGCGGGTTCTACGAGCAGTACTTC
d_call: -; v_call: TRBV7-2; j_call: TRBJ1-2; clone_size: -; cdr3_aa: CASSHGTFYGYTF; cdr3_nt: TGTGCCAGCAGCCATGGGACATTCTATGGCTACACCTTC
d_call: -; v_call: TRBV9; j_call: TRBJ1-2; clone_size: -; cdr3_aa: CASSSRRVNYGYTF; cdr3_nt: TGTGCCAGCAGCTCCCGGCGGGTGAACTATGGCTACACCTTC
d_call: TRBD2; v_call: TRBV5-1; j_call: TRBJ2-3; clone_size: -; cdr3_aa: CASSFIETGGITDTQYF; cdr3_nt: TGCGCCAGCAGCTTCATTGAAACGGGAGGGATCACAGATACGCAGTATTTT
d_call: -; v_call: TRBV5-1; j_call: TRBJ2-2; clone_size: -; cdr3_aa: CASSAPGAMDGELFF; cdr3_nt: TGCGCCAGCAGTGCCCCAGGGGCGATGGACGGGGAGCTGTTTTTT
d_call: TRBD1; v_call: TRBV18; j_call: TRBJ1-2; clone_size: -; cdr3_aa: CASSPLYVGQGMYGYTF; cdr3_nt: TGTGCCAGCTCACCCCTTTATGTGGGACAGGGAATGTATGGCTACACCTTC